A single sample gave rise to the 11 T cell receptor beta chains below, sequenced in a study of blood T cell repertoires in COVID-19. Profiling relied on immunoSEQ multiplex PCR, and the TCRdb table lists in-frame clones only, not all of them. Of roughly 150,000 clones listed, around 85% are singletons. The sample was peripheral blood. The source is a human donor in a cohort sampled during active COVID-19.

J is TRBJ2-6 and V is TRBV7-2; D might be TRBD2 (5 bases). The germline V and J ends were trimmed by 1 base and 0 bases, with 10 bases remaining between them. Germline CDR1 reads SGHTA; CDR2 reads FQGNSA. This CDR3 comprises 17 residues. CDR3 protein: CASSLGVRGSGANVLTF. The CDR3 bases are TGTGCCAGCAGCTTAGGGGTCCGGGGCTCTGGGGCCAACGTCCTGACTTTC.

The chain uses TRBV25-1 and TRBJ1-2, with unresolved D. The V end lost 0 bases, the J end lost 2 bases, and 7 bases lay between the germline ends. CDR3 length: 14 residues. Germline loops: CDR1 MGHDK, CDR2 SYGVNS. The CDR3, as DNA: TGTGCCAGCAGTGAATATGGAGGAAACTATGGCTACACCTTC. Protein product: CASSEYGGNYGYTF.

The chain has TRBV5-6 and TRBJ1-6; D unresolved. Germline CDR1 SGHDT, CDR2 YYEEEE. V lost 1 base, J lost 6 bases, and 5 bases lay in between. This CDR3 comprises 13 residues. The CDR3 region is CASSLQFNSPLHF. CDR3 nucleotides: TGTGCCAGCAGCTTGCAGTTTAATTCACCCCTCCACTTT. The full variable domain, rest sourced from reference TRBV5-6 and TRBJ1-6, is DAGVTQSPTHLIKTRGQQVTLRCSPKSGHDTVSWYQQALGQGPQFIFQYYEEEERQRGNFPDRFSGHQFPNYSSELNVNALLLGDSALYLCASSLQFNSPLHFGNGTRLTVT.

J is TRBJ2-5 and V is TRBV7-2; 11 nucleotides line up with TRBD1. V lost 0 bases, J lost 5 bases, and 11 bases stayed unmatched. This CDR3 has 18 amino acids. The V gene's germline CDR1 is SGHTA and CDR2 FQGNSA. The CDR3 coding sequence is TGTGCCAGCAGCTTAGCGGGGGGGACAGGGGGAGTCCGCGAGACCCAGTACTTC. It codes for CASSLAGGTGGVRETQYF.

The chain uses TRBV2 and TRBJ2-6, with D maybe TRBD1 (5 bases). Trimming took 4 bases from V and 1 from J, leaving 11 bases between them. Germline values: CDR1 SNHLY, CDR2 FYNNEI. The CDR3 covers 16 residues. The CDR3 sequence: CASSGQGKSGANVLTF. As DNA, the CDR3 is TGTGCCAGCAGTGGGCAGGGCAAATCTGGGGCCAACGTCCTGACTTTC.

The V and J genes are TRBV5-1 and TRBJ1-6, with D unclear. V dropped 0 bases and J dropped 7 bases, with 8 bases sitting between them. CDR3 length: 14 residues. Germline assignment: CDR1 SGHRS and CDR2 YFSETQ. The CDR3 reads CASSLALRNSPLHF. CDR3 nucleotides: TGCGCCAGCAGCTTGGCTCTACGGAATTCACCCCTCCACTTT.

This chain uses TRBV5-6 with TRBJ2-5; 9 positions match TRBD1. The CDR3 consists of 15 residues. Trimming removed 4 bases from V and 2 bases from J; junction bases left unmatched: 6. Germline lookup yields CDR1 SGHDT and CDR2 YYEEEE. The CDR3 DNA reads as TGTGCCAGCAGCGTGCCGGGACAGGGACAAGAGACCCAGTACTTC. Amino acids: CASSVPGQGQETQYF.

This clone was recorded only once. V is TRBV5-4 and J is TRBJ2-5, with D possibly being TRBD2 (5 bases). The CDR3 loop spans 15 amino acids. With 0 bases removed from V and 3 bases from J, the gap between germline ends came to 12 bases. The germline V gene encodes CDR1 SGHNT and CDR2 YYREEE (reference sequence). The DNA of the CDR3 is TGTGCCAGCAGCTTGGCCGCGGTCGGGAAAGAGACCCAGTACTTC. Its translation is CASSLAAVGKETQYF.

This rearrangement joins TRBV30 to TRBJ2-7, with D hard to call. V was shortened by 3 bases and J by 0 bases, with 12 bases between the two germline ends. Germline V gene data show CDR1 as GTSNPN and CDR2 as SVGIG (reference sequence). This CDR3 region has 14 residues. The CDR3 DNA is TGTGCCTGGAGAGCGACCGTGAGCTCCTACGAGCAGTACTTC. Residues: CAWRATVSSYEQYF.

The rearrangement uses TRBV15 and TRBJ2-7, with 8 bases aligning to TRBD2. Germline CDR1 and CDR2: LNHNV and YYDKDF (reference sequence). With V trimmed by 5 bases and J by 7 bases, 10 bases remained unmatched. This CDR3 contains 14 residues. The CDR3 reads CATSRRAGGQEQYF. The CDR3 DNA follows: TGTGCCACCAGCCGACGGGCGGGAGGTCAGGAGCAGTACTTC.

The chain is built from TRBV5-4 and TRBJ2-7; 12 nucleotides agree with TRBD2. The germline V gene has CDR1 SGHNT and CDR2 YYREEE (reference sequence). With V trimmed by 2 bases and J by 4 bases, 4 bases remained unmatched. The CDR3 sequence is 15 residues long. CDR3 loop: CASSFLAGGRYEQYF. DNA for the CDR3: TGTGCCAGCAGCTTCCTAGCGGGAGGGCGGTACGAGCAGTACTTC.